A selection of T cell receptor beta chains follows, all from one sample in a study of blood T cell repertoires in COVID-19. Profiled with immunoSEQ multiplex PCR; TCRdb holds only in-frame clones, not every one. The sample records approximately 210,000 clones, around nine tenths being singletons. Sequencing used peripheral blood. All receptors derive from a man aged 40-50 years with acute or convalescent COVID-19. The CDR3 runs from the conserved cysteine through the conserved F or W. A D gene is named only where the DNA matches it firmly. Clone size is given for some rows only: seen once, a few or many times, or a class if the clone is expanded.

cdr3_nt: TGTGCCAGCAGTCCGGGACAGGGCTCTGGAAACACCATATATTTT
cdr3_aa: CASSPGQGSGNTIYF
v_call: TRBV6-5
j_call: TRBJ1-3
d_call: TRBD1
clone_size: NA

cdr3_nt: TGTGCCAGCAGCCGTACTCCCGCCTCTGTTCCAGAGGACTACGAGCAGTACTTC
cdr3_aa: CASSRTPASVPEDYEQYF
v_call: TRBV5-6
j_call: TRBJ2-7
d_call: NA
clone_size: NA

cdr3_nt: TGCGCCAGCAGCCTTCGTGTTCCCCAGGGGGGTATCTCGGGCTATGGCTACACCTTC
cdr3_aa: CASSLRVPQGGISGYGYTF
v_call: TRBV4-3
j_call: TRBJ1-2
d_call: TRBD1
clone_size: NA

cdr3_nt: TGCAGTGTTTGGGGCCGAGAGACCCAGTACTTC
cdr3_aa: CSVWGRETQYF
v_call: TRBV20-1
j_call: TRBJ2-5
d_call: NA
clone_size: NA

cdr3_nt: TGTGCCAGCAGCTTGGTGAGCGGGGGCACCGGGGAGCTGTTTTTT
cdr3_aa: CASSLVSGGTGELFF
v_call: TRBV7-9
j_call: TRBJ2-2
d_call: TRBD2
clone_size: NA

cdr3_nt: TGTGCCAGCTGCGATTCTAGCGGGACCCGGACCTACAATGAGCAGTTCTTC
cdr3_aa: CASCDSSGTRTYNEQFF
v_call: TRBV13
j_call: TRBJ2-1
d_call: TRBD2
clone_size: NA

cdr3_nt: TGTGCCAGCAGCTTAACTAGCGGGGGGTACAATGAGCAGTTCTTC
cdr3_aa: CASSLTSGGYNEQFF
v_call: TRBV7-3
j_call: TRBJ2-1
d_call: TRBD2
clone_size: few

cdr3_nt: TGTGCCAGCCCGCGGGATTCTGGAAACACCATATATTTT
cdr3_aa: CASPRDSGNTIYF
v_call: TRBV6-5
j_call: TRBJ1-3
d_call: NA
clone_size: few

cdr3_nt: TGTGCCAGCAGTAAACTAGCGGGAGGGGTTGGAGATACGCAGTATTTT
cdr3_aa: CASSKLAGGVGDTQYF
v_call: TRBV6-6
j_call: TRBJ2-3
d_call: TRBD2
clone_size: NA

cdr3_nt: TGTGCCAGTAGTAGCGGGACAGGGGTTTACACAGATACGCAGTATTTT
cdr3_aa: CASSSGTGVYTDTQYF
v_call: TRBV19
j_call: TRBJ2-3
d_call: TRBD1
clone_size: NA

cdr3_nt: TGTGCCAGCAGTGCTGCCGAGGGGGCGCGAAAGGAAAAACTGTTTTTT
cdr3_aa: CASSAAEGARKEKLFF
v_call: TRBV2
j_call: TRBJ1-4
d_call: TRBD1
clone_size: NA

cdr3_nt: TGTGCCAGCAGTTTAGGGGTGGGGGGAGTAAATTCACCCCTCCACTTT
cdr3_aa: CASSLGVGGVNSPLHF
v_call: TRBV27
j_call: TRBJ1-6
d_call: NA
clone_size: once

cdr3_nt: TGTGCCAGCAGTTATCAAGCGGACCACTACGAGCAGTACTTC
cdr3_aa: CASSYQADHYEQYF
v_call: TRBV27
j_call: TRBJ2-7
d_call: NA
clone_size: NA

cdr3_nt: TGTGCCAGCAGCCAAGATACAGGGGGTCAGCCCCAGCATTTT
cdr3_aa: CASSQDTGGQPQHF
v_call: TRBV3-1/TRBV3-2
j_call: TRBJ1-5
d_call: TRBD1
clone_size: NA

cdr3_nt: TGTGCCAGCAGCTCTTCTGGGACAGGGAAGACCGGGGAGCTGTTTTTT
cdr3_aa: CASSSSGTGKTGELFF
v_call: TRBV11-3
j_call: TRBJ2-2
d_call: TRBD1
clone_size: few

cdr3_nt: TGCAGGGCTACAGGGAGCTCCTACAATGAGCAGTTCTTC
cdr3_aa: CRATGSSYNEQFF
v_call: TRBV29-1
j_call: TRBJ2-1
d_call: NA
clone_size: NA

cdr3_nt: TGTGCCAGCTTACCATCGGCCTACGAGCAGTACTTC
cdr3_aa: CASLPSAYEQYF
v_call: TRBV18
j_call: TRBJ2-7
d_call: NA
clone_size: NA

cdr3_nt: TGCGCCAGCAGCCGCCTGACAGGGGGCGGGGGCTATGGCTACACCTTC
cdr3_aa: CASSRLTGGGGYGYTF
v_call: TRBV4-1
j_call: TRBJ1-2
d_call: TRBD1
clone_size: NA

cdr3_nt: TGTGCCAGCAGTGCCCAACAGGGTTTGGTGAAGTACTTC
cdr3_aa: CASSAQQGLVKYF
v_call: TRBV25-1
j_call: TRBJ2-7
d_call: NA
clone_size: NA

cdr3_nt: TGTGCCAGCAGCCAAGACGAACAGGGGAGGCTCTATGGCTACACCTTC
cdr3_aa: CASSQDEQGRLYGYTF
v_call: TRBV14
j_call: TRBJ1-2
d_call: TRBD1
clone_size: NA

cdr3_nt: TGTGCCAGCAGCCAATCTACAGCCTACAATGAGCAGTTCTTC
cdr3_aa: CASSQSTAYNEQFF
v_call: TRBV21-1
j_call: TRBJ2-1
d_call: NA
clone_size: NA

cdr3_nt: TGCGCCAGCAGTGACGCTAGCGGAGGGTACAATGAGCAGTTCTTC
cdr3_aa: CASSDASGGYNEQFF
v_call: TRBV10-2
j_call: TRBJ2-1
d_call: TRBD2
clone_size: NA

cdr3_nt: TGTGCCAGCAGCCCAGGATTTTTTCACATTAGCACAGATACGCAGTATTTT
cdr3_aa: CASSPGFFHISTDTQYF
v_call: TRBV5-8
j_call: TRBJ2-3
d_call: NA
clone_size: NA

cdr3_nt: TGTGCCACCAGCAGAGACCCTCCGGGGGGCGGCACAGATACGCAGTATTTT
cdr3_aa: CATSRDPPGGGTDTQYF
v_call: TRBV15
j_call: TRBJ2-3
d_call: NA
clone_size: once

cdr3_nt: TGTGGGACTAGCGGGACTCCCTACGAGCAGTACTTC
cdr3_aa: CGTSGTPYEQYF
v_call: TRBV28
j_call: TRBJ2-7
d_call: TRBD2
clone_size: NA

cdr3_nt: TGTGCCAGCAGCTTTCAGTCCTCCTACGAGCAGTACTTC
cdr3_aa: CASSFQSSYEQYF
v_call: TRBV13
j_call: TRBJ2-7
d_call: NA
clone_size: NA

cdr3_nt: TGCGCCAGCAGCCGATGGACAGGAAGTACTGGGGCCAACGTCCTGACTTTC
cdr3_aa: CASSRWTGSTGANVLTF
v_call: TRBV5-1
j_call: TRBJ2-6
d_call: TRBD1
clone_size: NA

cdr3_nt: TGTGCCAGCAGCCAGGAACTAGCGCTCTCCTACGAGCAGTACTTC
cdr3_aa: CASSQELALSYEQYF
v_call: TRBV3-1/TRBV3-2
j_call: TRBJ2-7
d_call: TRBD2
clone_size: NA

cdr3_nt: TGTGCCAGCATGGGGCTCTCCTACGAGCAGTACTTC
cdr3_aa: CASMGLSYEQYF
v_call: TRBV12-3/TRBV12-4
j_call: TRBJ2-7
d_call: NA
clone_size: NA

cdr3_nt: TGTGCCAGCAGCTTAGAACACCCGGGACTAGCGGGCTCCTACGAGCAGTACTTC
cdr3_aa: CASSLEHPGLAGSYEQYF
v_call: TRBV7-6
j_call: TRBJ2-7
d_call: TRBD2
clone_size: once

cdr3_nt: TGTGCCAGCAGCCCAATAGGGAGTGGTCTGAACACTGAAGCTTTCTTT
cdr3_aa: CASSPIGSGLNTEAFF
v_call: TRBV7-3
j_call: TRBJ1-1
d_call: NA
clone_size: NA

cdr3_nt: TGTGCCAGCAGTGAGATTCCGACTAAACGCGGTGAGCAGTTCTTC
cdr3_aa: CASSEIPTKRGEQFF
v_call: TRBV2
j_call: TRBJ2-1
d_call: NA
clone_size: NA

cdr3_nt: TGTGCCAGCAGTTTTCCGGGCACAGATACGCAGTATTTT
cdr3_aa: CASSFPGTDTQYF
v_call: TRBV27
j_call: TRBJ2-3
d_call: NA
clone_size: NA

cdr3_nt: TGTGCCAGCAGCAACTTGGACAGGGGTTTCGAGCAGTACTTC
cdr3_aa: CASSNLDRGFEQYF
v_call: TRBV21-1
j_call: TRBJ2-7
d_call: NA
clone_size: NA

cdr3_nt: TGTGCCACCAGCAGAGATAGCTCTAGCGGGAGTTTGTCAGATACGCAGTATTTT
cdr3_aa: CATSRDSSSGSLSDTQYF
v_call: TRBV15
j_call: TRBJ2-3
d_call: TRBD2
clone_size: NA

cdr3_nt: TGTGCCAGCAGCTTAAGGGGGATTTATGATGAAGCTTTCTTT
cdr3_aa: CASSLRGIYDEAFF
v_call: TRBV7-9
j_call: TRBJ1-1
d_call: NA
clone_size: NA

cdr3_nt: TGTGCCAGCACCGTTGGGGACTTCTCGACCGGGGAGCTGTTTTTT
cdr3_aa: CASTVGDFSTGELFF
v_call: TRBV27
j_call: TRBJ2-2
d_call: NA
clone_size: NA